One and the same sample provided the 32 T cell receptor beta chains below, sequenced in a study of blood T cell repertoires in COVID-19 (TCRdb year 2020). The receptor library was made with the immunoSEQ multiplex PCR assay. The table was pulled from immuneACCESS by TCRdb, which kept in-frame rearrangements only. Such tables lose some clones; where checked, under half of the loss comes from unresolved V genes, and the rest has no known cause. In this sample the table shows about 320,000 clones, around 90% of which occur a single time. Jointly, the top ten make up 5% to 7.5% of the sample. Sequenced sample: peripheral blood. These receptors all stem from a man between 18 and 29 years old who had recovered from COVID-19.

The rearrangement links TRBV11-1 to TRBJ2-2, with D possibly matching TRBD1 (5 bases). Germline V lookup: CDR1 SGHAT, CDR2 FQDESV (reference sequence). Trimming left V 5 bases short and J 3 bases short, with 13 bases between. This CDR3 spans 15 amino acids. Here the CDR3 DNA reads TGTGCCAGCAGCCGCGGACAACCCTACACCGGGGAGCTGTTTTTT. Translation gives CASSRGQPYTGELFF. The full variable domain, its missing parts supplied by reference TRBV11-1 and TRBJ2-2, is EAEVAQSPRYKITEKSQAVAFWCDPISGHATLYWYRQILGQGPELLVQFQDESVVDDSQLPKDRFSAERLKGVDSTLKIQPAELGDSAMYLCASSRGQPYTGELFFGEGSRLTVL.

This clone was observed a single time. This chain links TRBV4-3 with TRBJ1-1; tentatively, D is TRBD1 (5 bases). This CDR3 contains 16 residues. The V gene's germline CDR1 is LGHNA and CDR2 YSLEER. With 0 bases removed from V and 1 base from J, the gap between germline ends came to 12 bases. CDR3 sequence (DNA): TGCGCCAGCAGCCAAGATGGGGAGGGGAGGAACACTGAAGCTTTCTTT. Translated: CASSQDGEGRNTEAFF.

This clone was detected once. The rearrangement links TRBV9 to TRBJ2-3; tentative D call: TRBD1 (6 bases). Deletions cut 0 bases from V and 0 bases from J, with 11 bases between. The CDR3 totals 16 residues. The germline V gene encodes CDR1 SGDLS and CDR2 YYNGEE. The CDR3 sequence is CASSVEVDSSTDTQYF. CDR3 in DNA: TGTGCCAGCAGCGTAGAAGTGGACAGTAGCACAGATACGCAGTATTTT.

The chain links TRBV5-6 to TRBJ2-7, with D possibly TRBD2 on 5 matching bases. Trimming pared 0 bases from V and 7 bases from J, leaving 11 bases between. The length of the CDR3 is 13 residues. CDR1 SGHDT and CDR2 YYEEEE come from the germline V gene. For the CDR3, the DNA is TGTGCCAGCAGCTTGGCCGACCCGGGGGAGCAGTACTTC. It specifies CASSLADPGEQYF. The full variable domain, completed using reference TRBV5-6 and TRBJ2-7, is DAGVTQSPTHLIKTRGQQVTLRCSPKSGHDTVSWYQQALGQGPQFIFQYYEEEERQRGNFPDRFSGHQFPNYSSELNVNALLLGDSALYLCASSLADPGEQYFGPGTRLTVT.

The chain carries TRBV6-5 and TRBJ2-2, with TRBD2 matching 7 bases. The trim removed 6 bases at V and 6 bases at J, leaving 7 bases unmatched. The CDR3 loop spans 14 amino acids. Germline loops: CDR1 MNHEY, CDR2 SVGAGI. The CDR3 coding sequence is TGTGCCAGCAGGGGACTGGCGGGGGCCGGGGAGCTGTTTTTT. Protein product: CASRGLAGAGELFF.

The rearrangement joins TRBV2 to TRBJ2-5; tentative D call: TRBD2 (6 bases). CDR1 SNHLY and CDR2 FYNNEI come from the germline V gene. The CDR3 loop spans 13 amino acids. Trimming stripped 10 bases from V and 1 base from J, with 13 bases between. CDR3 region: CAIPSGSQETQYF. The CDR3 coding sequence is TGTGCCATACCAAGCGGGTCCCAAGAGACCCAGTACTTC.

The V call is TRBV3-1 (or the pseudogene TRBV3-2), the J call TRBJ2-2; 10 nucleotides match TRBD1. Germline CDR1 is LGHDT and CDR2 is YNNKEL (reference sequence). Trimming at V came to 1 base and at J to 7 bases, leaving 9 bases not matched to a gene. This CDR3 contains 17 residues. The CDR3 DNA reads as TGTGCCAGCAGCCAAGCGTCCGGGACAGGGGCCAGCGGGGAGCTGTTTTTT. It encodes CASSQASGTGASGELFF.

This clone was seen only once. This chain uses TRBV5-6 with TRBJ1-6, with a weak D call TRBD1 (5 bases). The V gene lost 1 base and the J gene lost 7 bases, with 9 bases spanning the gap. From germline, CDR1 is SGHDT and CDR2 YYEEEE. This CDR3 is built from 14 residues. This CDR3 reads CASSLQGLNSPLHF. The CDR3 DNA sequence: TGTGCCAGCAGCTTGCAGGGTTTGAATTCACCCCTCCACTTT.

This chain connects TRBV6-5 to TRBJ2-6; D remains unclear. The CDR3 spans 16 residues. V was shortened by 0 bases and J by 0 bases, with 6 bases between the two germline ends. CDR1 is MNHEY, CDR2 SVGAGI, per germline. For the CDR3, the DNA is TGTGCCAGCAGTTACTCGGCTCTCTCTGGGGCCAACGTCCTGACTTTC. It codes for CASSYSALSGANVLTF.

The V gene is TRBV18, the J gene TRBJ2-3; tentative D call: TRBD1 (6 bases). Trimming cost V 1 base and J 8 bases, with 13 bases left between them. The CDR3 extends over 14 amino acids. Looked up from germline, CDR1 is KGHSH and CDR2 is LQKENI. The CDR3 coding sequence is TGTGCCAGCTCACCACAGACAGGTGGCGGTACGCAGTATTTT. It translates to CASSPQTGGGTQYF.

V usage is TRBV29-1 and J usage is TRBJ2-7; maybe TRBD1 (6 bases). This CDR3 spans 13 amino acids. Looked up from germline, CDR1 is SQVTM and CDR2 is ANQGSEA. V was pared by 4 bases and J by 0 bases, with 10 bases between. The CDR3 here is CSVGTAASYEQYF. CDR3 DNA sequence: TGCAGCGTTGGGACAGCCGCCTCCTACGAGCAGTACTTC.

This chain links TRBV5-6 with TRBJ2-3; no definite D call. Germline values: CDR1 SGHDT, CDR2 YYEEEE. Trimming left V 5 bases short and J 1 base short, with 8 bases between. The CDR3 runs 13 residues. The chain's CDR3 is CASSPGRTDTQYF. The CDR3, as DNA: TGTGCCAGCAGTCCCGGTCGCACAGATACGCAGTATTTT.

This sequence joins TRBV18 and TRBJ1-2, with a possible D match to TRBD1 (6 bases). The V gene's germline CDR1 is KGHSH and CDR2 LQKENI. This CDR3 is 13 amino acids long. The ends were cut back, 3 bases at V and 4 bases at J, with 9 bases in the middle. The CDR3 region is CASSPTDSYGYTF. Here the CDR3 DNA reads TGTGCCAGCTCACCTACGGACAGCTATGGCTACACCTTC.

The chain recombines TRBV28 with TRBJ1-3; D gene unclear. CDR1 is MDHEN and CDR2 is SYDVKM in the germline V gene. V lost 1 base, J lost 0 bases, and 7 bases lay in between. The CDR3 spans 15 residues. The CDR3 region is CASSLSASSGNTIYF. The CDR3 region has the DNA TGTGCCAGCAGTTTATCCGCGAGCTCTGGAAACACCATATATTTT.

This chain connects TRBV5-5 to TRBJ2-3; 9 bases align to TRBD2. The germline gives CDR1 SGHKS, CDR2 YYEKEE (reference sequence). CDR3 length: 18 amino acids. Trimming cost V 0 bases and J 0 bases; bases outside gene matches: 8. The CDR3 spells CASSLDWASGASTDTQYF. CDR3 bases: TGTGCCAGCAGCTTGGACTGGGCTAGCGGGGCTAGCACAGATACGCAGTATTTT.

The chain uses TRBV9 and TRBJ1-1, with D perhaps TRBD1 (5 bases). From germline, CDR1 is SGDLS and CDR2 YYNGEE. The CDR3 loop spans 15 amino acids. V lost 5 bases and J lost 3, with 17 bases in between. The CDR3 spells CASRGHRIGDTEAFF. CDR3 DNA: TGTGCCAGCAGGGGGCACAGGATAGGGGACACTGAAGCTTTCTTT.

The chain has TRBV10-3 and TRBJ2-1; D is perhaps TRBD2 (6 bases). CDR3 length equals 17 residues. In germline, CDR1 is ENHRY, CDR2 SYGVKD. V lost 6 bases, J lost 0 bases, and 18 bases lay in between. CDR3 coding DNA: TGTGCCATCAGCGCACTAAGGGCGGGAAGCTCCTACAATGAGCAGTTCTTC. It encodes CAISALRAGSSYNEQFF.

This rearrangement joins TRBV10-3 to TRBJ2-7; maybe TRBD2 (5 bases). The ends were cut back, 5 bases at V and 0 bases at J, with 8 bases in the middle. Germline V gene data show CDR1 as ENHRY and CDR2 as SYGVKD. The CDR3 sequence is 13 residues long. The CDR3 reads CAISSGFSYEQYF. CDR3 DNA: TGTGCCATCAGTAGCGGCTTCTCCTACGAGCAGTACTTC.

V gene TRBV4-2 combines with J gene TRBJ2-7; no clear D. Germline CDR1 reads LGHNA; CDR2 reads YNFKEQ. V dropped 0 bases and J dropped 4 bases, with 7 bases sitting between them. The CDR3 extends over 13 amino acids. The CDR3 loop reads CASSQDARYEQYF. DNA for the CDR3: TGTGCCAGCAGCCAAGATGCCAGGTACGAGCAGTACTTC.

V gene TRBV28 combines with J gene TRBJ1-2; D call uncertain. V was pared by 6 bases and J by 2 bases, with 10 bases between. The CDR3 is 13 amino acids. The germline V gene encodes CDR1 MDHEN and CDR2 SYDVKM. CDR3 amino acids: CASRGTGNYGYTF. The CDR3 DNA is TGTGCCAGCAGGGGAACGGGGAACTATGGCTACACCTTC.

Here the CDR3 DNA reads TGTGCCAGCAGCTTAGCGTTCCCCGGTAATGAGCAGTTCTTC. It encodes CASSLAFPGNEQFF. The V call is TRBV7-2, the J call TRBJ2-1, with no clear D. CDR3 length: 14 residues. The germline V gene encodes CDR1 SGHTA and CDR2 FQGNSA. V lost 0 bases and J lost 7, with 10 bases in between.

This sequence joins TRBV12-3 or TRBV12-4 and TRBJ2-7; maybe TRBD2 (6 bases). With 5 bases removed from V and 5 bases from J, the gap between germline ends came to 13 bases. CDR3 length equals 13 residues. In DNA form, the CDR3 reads TGTGCCAGCAGTGCGCTCCGGGGGAACGAGCAGTACTTC. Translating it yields CASSALRGNEQYF.

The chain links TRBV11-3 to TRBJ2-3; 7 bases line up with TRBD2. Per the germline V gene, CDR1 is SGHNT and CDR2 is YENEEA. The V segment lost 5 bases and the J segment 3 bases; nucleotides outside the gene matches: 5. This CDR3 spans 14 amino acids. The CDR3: CASSRGGRTDTQYF. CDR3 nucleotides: TGTGCCAGCAGCCGCGGGGGTCGAACAGATACGCAGTATTTT.

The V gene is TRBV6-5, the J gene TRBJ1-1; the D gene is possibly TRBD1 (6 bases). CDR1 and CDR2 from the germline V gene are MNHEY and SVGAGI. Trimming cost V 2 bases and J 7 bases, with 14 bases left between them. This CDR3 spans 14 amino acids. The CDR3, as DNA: TGTGCCAGCAGTTACCAATCCGGGACACTTGAAGCTTTCTTT. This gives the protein CASSYQSGTLEAFF.

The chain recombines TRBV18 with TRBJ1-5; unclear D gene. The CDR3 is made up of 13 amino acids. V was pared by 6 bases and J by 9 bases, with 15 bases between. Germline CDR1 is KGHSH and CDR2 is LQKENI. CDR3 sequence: CASSPYVGMPQHF. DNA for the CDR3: TGTGCCAGCTCTCCTTACGTGGGCATGCCCCAGCATTTT.

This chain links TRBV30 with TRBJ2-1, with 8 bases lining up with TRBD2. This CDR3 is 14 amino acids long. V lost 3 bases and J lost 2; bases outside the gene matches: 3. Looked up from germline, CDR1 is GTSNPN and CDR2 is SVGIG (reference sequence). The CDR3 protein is CAWSPGLAYNEQFF. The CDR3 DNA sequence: TGTGCCTGGAGCCCGGGACTAGCCTACAATGAGCAGTTCTTC.

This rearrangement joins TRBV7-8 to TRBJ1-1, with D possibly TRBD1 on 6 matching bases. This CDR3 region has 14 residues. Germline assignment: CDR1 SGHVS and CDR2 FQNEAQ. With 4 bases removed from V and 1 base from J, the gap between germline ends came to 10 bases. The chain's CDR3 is CASSSWDTNTEAFF. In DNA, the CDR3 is TGTGCCAGCAGCTCGTGGGACACGAACACTGAAGCTTTCTTT.

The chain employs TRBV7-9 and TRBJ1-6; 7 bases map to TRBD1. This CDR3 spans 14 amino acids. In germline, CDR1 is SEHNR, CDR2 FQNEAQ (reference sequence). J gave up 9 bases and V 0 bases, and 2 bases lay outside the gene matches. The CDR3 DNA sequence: TGTGCCAGCAGCTTAGCCTGGACAGGTTCACCCCTCCACTTT. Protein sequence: CASSLAWTGSPLHF.

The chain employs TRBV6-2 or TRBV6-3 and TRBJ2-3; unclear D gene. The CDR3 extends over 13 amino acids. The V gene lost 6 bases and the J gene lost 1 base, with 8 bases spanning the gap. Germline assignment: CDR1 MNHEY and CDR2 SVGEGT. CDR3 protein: CASSFSGTDTQYF. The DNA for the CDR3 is TGTGCCAGCAGCTTCTCGGGCACAGATACGCAGTATTTT.

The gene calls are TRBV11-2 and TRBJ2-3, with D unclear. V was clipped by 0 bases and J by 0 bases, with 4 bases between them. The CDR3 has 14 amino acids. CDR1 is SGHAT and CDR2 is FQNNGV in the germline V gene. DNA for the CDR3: TGTGCCAGCAGCTTAGATCTTAGCACAGATACGCAGTATTTT. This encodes CASSLDLSTDTQYF.

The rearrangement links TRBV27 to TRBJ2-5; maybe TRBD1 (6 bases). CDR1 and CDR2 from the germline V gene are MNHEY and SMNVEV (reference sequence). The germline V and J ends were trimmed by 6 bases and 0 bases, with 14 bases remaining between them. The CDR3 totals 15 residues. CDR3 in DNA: TGTGCCAGCAGCCAATGGTACAGGGACCAAGAGACCCAGTACTTC. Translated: CASSQWYRDQETQYF.

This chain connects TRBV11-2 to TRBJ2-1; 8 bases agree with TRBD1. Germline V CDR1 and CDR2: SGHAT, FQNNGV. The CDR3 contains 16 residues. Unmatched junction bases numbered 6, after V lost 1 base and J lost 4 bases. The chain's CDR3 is CASSLAPGQEYNEQFF. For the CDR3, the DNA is TGTGCCAGCAGCTTAGCCCCGGGACAGGAGTACAATGAGCAGTTCTTC.